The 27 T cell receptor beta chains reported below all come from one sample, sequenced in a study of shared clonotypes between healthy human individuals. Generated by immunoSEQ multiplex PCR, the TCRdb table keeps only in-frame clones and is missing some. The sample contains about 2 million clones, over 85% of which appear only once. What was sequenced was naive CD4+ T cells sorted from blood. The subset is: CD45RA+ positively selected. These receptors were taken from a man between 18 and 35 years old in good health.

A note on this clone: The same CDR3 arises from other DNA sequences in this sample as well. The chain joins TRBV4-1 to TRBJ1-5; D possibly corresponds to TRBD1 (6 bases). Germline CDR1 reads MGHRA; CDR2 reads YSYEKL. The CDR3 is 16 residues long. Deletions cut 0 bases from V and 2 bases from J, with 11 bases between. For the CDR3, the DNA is TGCGCCAGCAGCCAAGAAGGGGGGTTGGGCAATCAGCCCCAGCATTTT. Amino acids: CASSQEGGLGNQPQHF.

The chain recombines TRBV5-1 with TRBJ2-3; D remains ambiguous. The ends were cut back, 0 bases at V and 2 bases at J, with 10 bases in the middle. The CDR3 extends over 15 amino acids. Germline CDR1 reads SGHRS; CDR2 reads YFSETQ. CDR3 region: CASSLGQGPTDTQYF. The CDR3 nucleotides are TGCGCCAGCAGCTTGGGTCAAGGGCCCACAGATACGCAGTATTTT.

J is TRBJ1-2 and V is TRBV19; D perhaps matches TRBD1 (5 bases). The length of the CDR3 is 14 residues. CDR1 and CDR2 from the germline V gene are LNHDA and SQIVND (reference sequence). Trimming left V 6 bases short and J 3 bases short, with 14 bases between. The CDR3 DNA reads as TGTGCCAGTAGCCGGGACCCTGGATACTATGGCTACACCTTC. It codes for CASSRDPGYYGYTF.

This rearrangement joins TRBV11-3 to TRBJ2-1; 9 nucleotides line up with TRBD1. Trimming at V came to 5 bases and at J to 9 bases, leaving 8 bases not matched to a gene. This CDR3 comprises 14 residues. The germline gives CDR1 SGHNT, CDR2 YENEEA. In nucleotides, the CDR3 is TGTGCCAGCAGCCCAGGACAGGGGAAAAGTGAGCAGTTCTTC. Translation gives CASSPGQGKSEQFF.

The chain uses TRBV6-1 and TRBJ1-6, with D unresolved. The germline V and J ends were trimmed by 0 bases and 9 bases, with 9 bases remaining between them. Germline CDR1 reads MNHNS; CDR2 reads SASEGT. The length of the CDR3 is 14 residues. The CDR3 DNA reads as TGTGCCAGCAGTGAAGCGAACCTTAGTTCACCCCTCCACTTT. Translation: CASSEANLSSPLHF.

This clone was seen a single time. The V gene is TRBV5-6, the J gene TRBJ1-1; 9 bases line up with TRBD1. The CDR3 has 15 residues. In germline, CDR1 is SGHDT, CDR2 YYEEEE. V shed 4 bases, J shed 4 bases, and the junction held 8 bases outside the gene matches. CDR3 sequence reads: CASSPDRGRSTEAFF. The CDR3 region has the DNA TGTGCCAGCAGCCCGGACAGGGGACGTAGCACTGAAGCTTTCTTT.

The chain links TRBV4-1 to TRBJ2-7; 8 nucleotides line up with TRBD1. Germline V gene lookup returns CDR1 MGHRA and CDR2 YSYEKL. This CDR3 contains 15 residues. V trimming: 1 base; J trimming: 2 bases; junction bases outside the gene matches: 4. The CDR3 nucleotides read TGCGCCAGCAGCCAAGTTGCACAGGGGGCCTACGAGCAGTACTTC. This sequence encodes CASSQVAQGAYEQYF.

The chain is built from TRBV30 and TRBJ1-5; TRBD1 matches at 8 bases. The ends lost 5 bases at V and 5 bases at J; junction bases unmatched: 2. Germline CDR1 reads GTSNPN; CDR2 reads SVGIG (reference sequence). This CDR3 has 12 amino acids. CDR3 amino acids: CAWGGQDQPQHF. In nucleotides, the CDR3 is TGTGCCTGGGGGGGACAGGATCAGCCCCAGCATTTT.

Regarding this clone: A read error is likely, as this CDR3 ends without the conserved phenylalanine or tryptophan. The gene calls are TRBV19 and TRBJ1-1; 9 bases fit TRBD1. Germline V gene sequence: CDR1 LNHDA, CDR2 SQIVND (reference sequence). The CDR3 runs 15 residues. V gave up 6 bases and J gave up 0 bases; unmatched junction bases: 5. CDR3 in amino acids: CASSNRGQVNTEAFL. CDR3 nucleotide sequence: TGTGCCAGTAGCAACAGGGGGCAGGTGAACACTGAAGCTTTCCTT.

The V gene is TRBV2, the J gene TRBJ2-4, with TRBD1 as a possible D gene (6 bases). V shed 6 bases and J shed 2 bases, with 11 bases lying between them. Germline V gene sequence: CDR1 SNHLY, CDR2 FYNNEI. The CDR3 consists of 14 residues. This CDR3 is CASSPGHPKNIQYF. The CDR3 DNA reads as TGTGCCAGCAGCCCGGGACATCCCAAAAACATTCAGTACTTC.

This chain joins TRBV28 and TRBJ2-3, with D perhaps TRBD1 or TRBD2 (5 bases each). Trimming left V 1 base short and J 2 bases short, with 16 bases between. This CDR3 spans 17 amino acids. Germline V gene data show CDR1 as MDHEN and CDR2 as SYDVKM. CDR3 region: CASSLLGTQFTTDTQYF. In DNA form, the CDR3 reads TGTGCCAGCAGTTTATTGGGGACGCAATTCACCACAGATACGCAGTATTTT.

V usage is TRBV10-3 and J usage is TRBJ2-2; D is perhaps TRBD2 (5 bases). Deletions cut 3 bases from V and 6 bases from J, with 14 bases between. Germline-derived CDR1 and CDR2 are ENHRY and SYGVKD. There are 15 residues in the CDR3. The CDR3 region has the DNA TGTGCCATCAGTGATGGCAGCCGAGCGGCCGGGGAGCTGTTTTTT. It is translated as CAISDGSRAAGELFF.

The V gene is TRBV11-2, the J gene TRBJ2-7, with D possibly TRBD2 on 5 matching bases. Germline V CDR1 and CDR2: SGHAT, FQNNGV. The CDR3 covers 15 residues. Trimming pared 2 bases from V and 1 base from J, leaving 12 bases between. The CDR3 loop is CASSLSDSASYEQYF. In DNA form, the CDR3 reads TGTGCCAGCAGCTTATCGGATAGCGCTTCCTACGAGCAGTACTTC.

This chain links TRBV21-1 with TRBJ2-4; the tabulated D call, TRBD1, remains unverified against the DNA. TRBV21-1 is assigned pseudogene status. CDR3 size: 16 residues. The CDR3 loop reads CASSSRCRESKNIQYF. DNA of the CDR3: TGTGCCAGCAGCTCGAGGTGCAGGGAATCCAAAAACATTCAGTACTTC.

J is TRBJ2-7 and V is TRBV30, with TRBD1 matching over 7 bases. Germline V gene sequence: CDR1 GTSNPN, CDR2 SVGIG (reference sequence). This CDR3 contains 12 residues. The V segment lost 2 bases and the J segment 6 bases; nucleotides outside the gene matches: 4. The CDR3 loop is CAWSPRTGEQYF. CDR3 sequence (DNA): TGTGCCTGGAGTCCGAGGACAGGCGAGCAGTACTTC.

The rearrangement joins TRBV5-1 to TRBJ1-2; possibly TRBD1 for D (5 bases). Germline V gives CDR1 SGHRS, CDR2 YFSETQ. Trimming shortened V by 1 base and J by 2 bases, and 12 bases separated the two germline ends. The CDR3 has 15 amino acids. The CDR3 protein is CASSLSPGNNYGYTF. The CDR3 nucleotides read TGCGCCAGCAGCTTGTCTCCAGGGAACAACTATGGCTACACCTTC.

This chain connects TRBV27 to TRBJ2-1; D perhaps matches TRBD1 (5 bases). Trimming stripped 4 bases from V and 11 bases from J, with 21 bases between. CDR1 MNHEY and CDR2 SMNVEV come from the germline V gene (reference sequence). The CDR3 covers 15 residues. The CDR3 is CASSSSTSTGSKQFF. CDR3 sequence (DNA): TGTGCCAGCAGTTCAAGTACCTCAACAGGTTCCAAGCAGTTCTTC.

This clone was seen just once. The DNA of the CDR3 is TGTGCCAGCCTCCCCACCTCGGGGAACTATGGCTACACCTTC. Translating it yields CASLPTSGNYGYTF. This chain joins TRBV18 and TRBJ1-2; D uncertain. Trimming left V 8 bases short and J 2 bases short, with 15 bases between. Germline V CDR1 and CDR2: KGHSH, LQKENI. The CDR3 sequence is 14 residues long.

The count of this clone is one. This chain's CDR3 is CAISGGGTGGNSPLHF. DNA of the CDR3: TGTGCCATCAGTGGGGGAGGGACAGGCGGGAATTCACCCCTCCACTTT. This chain connects TRBV10-3 to TRBJ1-6, with 8 bases lining up with TRBD1. The ends lost 4 bases at V and 7 bases at J; junction bases unmatched: 9. The length of the CDR3 is 16 residues. Germline V gene data show CDR1 as ENHRY and CDR2 as SYGVKD.

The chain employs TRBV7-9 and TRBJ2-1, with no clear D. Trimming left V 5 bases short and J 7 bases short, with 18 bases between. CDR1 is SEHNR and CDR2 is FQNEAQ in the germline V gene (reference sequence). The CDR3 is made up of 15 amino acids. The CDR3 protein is CASSPSLASWNEQFF. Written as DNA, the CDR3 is TGTGCCAGCAGCCCCTCTCTTGCGTCTTGGAATGAGCAGTTCTTC. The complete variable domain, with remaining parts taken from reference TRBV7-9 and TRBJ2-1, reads DTGVSQNPRHKITKRGQNVTFRCDPISEHNRLYWYRQTLGQGPEFLTYFQNEAQLEKSRLLSDRFSAERPKGSFSTLEIQRTEQGDSAMYLCASSPSLASWNEQFFGPGTRLTVL.

The CDR3 DNA reads as TGTGCCAGCAGCCCGGACCCGGGGGGCAATCAGCCCCAGCATTTT. It is translated as CASSPDPGGNQPQHF. V and J are TRBV11-2 and TRBJ1-5; weak D call: TRBD1 (5 bases). CDR3 size: 15 residues. With 5 bases removed from V and 2 bases from J, the gap between germline ends came to 13 bases. CDR1 is SGHAT and CDR2 is FQNNGV in the germline V gene. Supplemented by reference TRBV11-2 and TRBJ1-5, the full variable domain reads EAGVAQSPRYKIIEKRQSVAFWCNPISGHATLYWYQQILGQGPKLLIQFQNNGVVDDSQLPKDRFSAERLKGVDSTLKIQPAKLEDSAVYLCASSPDPGGNQPQHFGDGTRLSIL.

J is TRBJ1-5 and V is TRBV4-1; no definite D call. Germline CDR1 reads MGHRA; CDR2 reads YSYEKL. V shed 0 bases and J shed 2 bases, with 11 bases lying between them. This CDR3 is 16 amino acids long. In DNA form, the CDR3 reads TGCGCCAGCAGCCAAGAAGGGAGGCAGGGCAATCAGCCCCAGCATTTT. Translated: CASSQEGRQGNQPQHF.

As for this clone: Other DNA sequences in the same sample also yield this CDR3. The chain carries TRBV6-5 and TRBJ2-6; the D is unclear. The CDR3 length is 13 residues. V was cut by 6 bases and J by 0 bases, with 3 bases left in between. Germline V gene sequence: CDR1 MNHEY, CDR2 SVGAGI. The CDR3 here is CASSRSGANVLTF. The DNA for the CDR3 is TGTGCCAGCAGCCGCTCTGGGGCCAACGTCCTGACTTTC.

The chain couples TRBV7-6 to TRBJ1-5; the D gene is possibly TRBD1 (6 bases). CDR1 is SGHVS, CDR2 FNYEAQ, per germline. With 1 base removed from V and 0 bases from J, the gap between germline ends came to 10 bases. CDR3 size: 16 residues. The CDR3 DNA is TGTGCCAGCAGCTTAGGGGCAGGGGATAGCAATCAGCCCCAGCATTTT. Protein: CASSLGAGDSNQPQHF.

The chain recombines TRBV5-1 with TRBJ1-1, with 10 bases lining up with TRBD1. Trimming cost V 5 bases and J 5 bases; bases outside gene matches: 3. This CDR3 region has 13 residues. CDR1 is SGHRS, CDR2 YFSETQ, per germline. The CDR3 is CASRRTGGTEAFF. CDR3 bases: TGCGCCAGCAGACGGACAGGGGGGACTGAAGCTTTCTTT.

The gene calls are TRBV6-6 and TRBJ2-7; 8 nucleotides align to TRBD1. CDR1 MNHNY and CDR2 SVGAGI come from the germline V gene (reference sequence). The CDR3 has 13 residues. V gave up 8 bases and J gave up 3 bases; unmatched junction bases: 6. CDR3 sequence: CASGTGGNYEQYF. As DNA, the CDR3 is TGTGCCAGCGGCACAGGGGGGAACTACGAGCAGTACTTC.

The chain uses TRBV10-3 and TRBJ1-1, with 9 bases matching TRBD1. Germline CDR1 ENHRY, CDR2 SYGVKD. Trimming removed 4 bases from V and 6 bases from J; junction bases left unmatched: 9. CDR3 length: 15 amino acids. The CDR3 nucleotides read TGTGCCATCAGTGCTGAGACAGGGGGTAATGCTGAAGCTTTCTTT. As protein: CAISAETGGNAEAFF.